These 3 T cell receptor beta chains were sequenced from one sample in a study of T cells after yellow fever vaccination (dated by TCRdb to about 2019). Taken with the paper, the label for treatment or condition translates to: live attenuated yellow fever vaccine strain. The protocol used for the library was 5' RACE. Sequenced on an Illumina HiSeq 2500. TCRdb itself trimmed the public reads at Q25 with fastp, ran MiXCR and retained productive beta chains. For every CDR3 protein sequence, its rows merge into one entry that carries the most common genes and DNA. The sample table contains about 25,000 distinct CDR3 sequences; only one count was recorded for around 3.3% of them. In total, the top ten clones hold approximately 0.96% of the sample. Specimen: PBMCs, either bulk or a sorted T-cell subset (CD4+, CD8+, memory, or dextramer-sorted; not recorded which), collected about 41 days after the first yellow fever vaccination. These receptors came from a man in his late teens or twenties who received the YFV17D yellow fever vaccine.

Ten or more counts support this clonotype. The V and J genes are TRBV5-1 and TRBJ2-1; 8 nucleotides match TRBD1. From germline, CDR1 is SGHRS and CDR2 YFSETQ. V dropped 7 bases and J dropped 3; count of bases not matched to a gene: 3. This CDR3 contains 13 residues. This CDR3 reads CASSGQGYNEQFF. The CDR3 coding sequence is TGCGCCAGCTCAGGACAGGGCTACAATGAGCAGTTCTTC.

This clonotype was found many times. The chain combines TRBV20-1 with TRBJ1-2; TRBD1 matches at 8 bases. The V gene's germline CDR1 is DFQATT and CDR2 SNEGSKA (reference sequence). This CDR3 is built from 15 residues. Trimming cost V 3 bases and J 3 bases; bases outside gene matches: 9. The CDR3: CSARMTPGQDYGYTF. In DNA, the CDR3 is TGCAGTGCTAGGATGACCCCGGGACAGGACTATGGCTACACCTTC.

In its sample, this clonotype was seen many times. The chain combines TRBV9 with TRBJ2-3; perhaps TRBD1 as D (6 bases). The ends were cut back, 4 bases at V and 2 bases at J, with 14 bases in the middle. This CDR3 region has 15 residues. Germline V gene sequence: CDR1 SGDLS, CDR2 YYNGEE. CDR3 coding DNA: TGTGCCAGCAGCCCTCGACAGGATATCACAGATACGCAGTATTTT. This sequence encodes CASSPRQDITDTQYF.